Sequencing of this T cell receptor beta chain was carried out in a study of cytomegalovirus exposure and HLA in healthy donors. About the research overall: The roughly 130 validation repertoires used the same platform as the 550 to 800 first-cohort repertoires (as reported by a later analysis).

Profiling relied on immunoSEQ multiplex PCR, and the TCRdb table lists in-frame clones only, not all of them. The sample has almost 200,000 clones, around 80% seen once. Germline loops: CDR1 SGHRS, CDR2 YFSETQ. V was pared by 3 bases and J by 4 bases, with 6 bases of the junction left unmatched. The CDR3 length is 14 residues. Findings and limits, study-wide: Many donors shared some public TCRs, even though most TCR sequences were rare.

In the case of this clone: Its specificity is not known.

V usage is TRBV5-1 and J usage is TRBJ1-1, with TRBD1 matching over 7 bases. The sample consisted of PBMCs. This receptor was obtained from a woman aged 30 to 39 in good health and CMV-seronegative. The CDR3 sequence: CASSSTGAVTEAFF. CDR3 DNA sequence: TGCGCCAGCAGCTCTACAGGGGCGGTCACTGAAGCTTTCTTT.